The T cell receptor beta chain under discussion was sequenced for a study of OX40 agonist ivuxolimab in advanced cancers. Study background: Three dose-escalation patients had partial responses: one with hepatocellular carcinoma and two with cutaneous melanoma. General study results and limits: Researchers report that CD8+ T cells had, on average, more expanded clones than CD4+. There was clonal expansion of CD4+ and CD8+ blood T cells by week 6 at 0.1 to 3.0 mg/kg.

J gave up 7 bases and V 6 bases, and 8 bases lay outside the gene matches. Germline V gene sequence: CDR1 MNHEY, CDR2 SVGAGI. This CDR3 region has 14 residues. Using immunoSEQ multiplex PCR, the repertoire was profiled, and TCRdb retains in-frame clones only, with some absent. The table includes 40,000 to 50,000 clones, 86% detected once. As to this clone: Antigen: not known.

The rearrangement uses TRBV6-5 and TRBJ2-2; the match to TRBD2 covers 7 bases. The specimen was CD4+ or CD8+ T cells sorted from blood, collected in a trial of the OX40 agonist ivuxolimab. This clonotype was sampled from an adult with an advanced solid tumor such as melanoma, head and neck, liver or kidney cancer. The CDR3 sequence is CASSHSSGGGELFF. In nucleotides, the CDR3 is TGTGCCAGCAGCCACAGCTCGGGAGGCGGGGAGCTGTTTTTT.